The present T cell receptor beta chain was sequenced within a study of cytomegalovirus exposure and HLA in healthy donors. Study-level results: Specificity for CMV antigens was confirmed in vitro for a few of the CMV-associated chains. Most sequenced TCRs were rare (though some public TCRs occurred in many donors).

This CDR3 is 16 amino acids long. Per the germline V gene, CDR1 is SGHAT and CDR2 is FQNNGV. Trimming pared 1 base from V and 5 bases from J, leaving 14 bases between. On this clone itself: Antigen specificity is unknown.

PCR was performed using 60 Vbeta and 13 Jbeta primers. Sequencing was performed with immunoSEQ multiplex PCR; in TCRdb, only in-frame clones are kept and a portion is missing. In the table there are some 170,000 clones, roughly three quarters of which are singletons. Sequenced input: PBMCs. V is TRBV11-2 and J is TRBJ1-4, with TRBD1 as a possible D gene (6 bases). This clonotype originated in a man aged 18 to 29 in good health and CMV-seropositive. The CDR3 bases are TGTGCCAGCAGCTTAGTGTTCGGACAGCCGAATGAAAAACTGTTTTTT. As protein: CASSLVFGQPNEKLFF.